The TCR beta chain under discussion was sequenced for a study of blood T cell repertoires in COVID-19. Turning to the study itself: Both acute and convalescent COVID-19 samples were obtained from the United States, Italy and Spain. T cells, B-cell-depleted T cells, or PBMCs supplied cDNA or gDNA.

Original processing notes: Quantification of nucleated cells was approximated via reference gene primer amplification. TCRdb's copy holds only in-frame clones and misses some; the assay was immunoSEQ multiplex PCR. From that table come the V and J calls and clone size; the DNA was used to work out D and trimming. The table records approximately 160,000 clones, approximately 85% of them present only once. Germline CDR1 is SGHRS and CDR2 is YFSETQ. V was shortened by 2 bases and J by 6 bases, with 11 bases between the two germline ends. The CDR3 contains 13 residues. The origin of this receptor is an older woman with COVID-19, enrolled during active disease. The rearrangement joins TRBV5-1 to TRBJ1-2; TRBD1 is a possible D gene (5 bases). What was sequenced was peripheral blood. CDR3 bases: TGCGCCAGCAGCTTACAGGTTTTGGATGGCTACACCTTC. Protein sequence: CASSLQVLDGYTF.